The 2 T cell receptor beta chains below all came from one sample that was sequenced in a study of blood T cell repertoires in COVID-19. The repertoire was sequenced with immunoSEQ multiplex PCR; TCRdb's copy has only in-frame clones and lacks some. The sample consists of some 400,000 clones, 70% to 85% of them appearing once. Sequencing input: peripheral blood. Every receptor here comes from a human donor with acute or convalescent COVID-19. The donor label of this sample is uncertain.

In nucleotides, the CDR3 is TGTGCAGGTGGGAGTTTCCACGTTAACTATGGCTACACCTTC. Its translation is CAGGSFHVNYGYTF. This rearrangement joins TRBV6-5 to TRBJ1-2, with D uncertain. This CDR3 spans 14 amino acids. Germline assignment: CDR1 MNHEY and CDR2 SVGAGI.

This chain uses TRBV19 with TRBJ1-6; D possibly corresponds to TRBD1 (6 bases). The V end was cut by 2 bases, the J end by 6 bases, with 8 bases between. From germline, CDR1 is LNHDA and CDR2 SQIVND (reference sequence). The CDR3 is made up of 14 amino acids. CDR3 nucleotide sequence: TGTGCCAGTAGTATACAGGGGATTAATTCACCCCTCCACTTT. Translation gives CASSIQGINSPLHF.